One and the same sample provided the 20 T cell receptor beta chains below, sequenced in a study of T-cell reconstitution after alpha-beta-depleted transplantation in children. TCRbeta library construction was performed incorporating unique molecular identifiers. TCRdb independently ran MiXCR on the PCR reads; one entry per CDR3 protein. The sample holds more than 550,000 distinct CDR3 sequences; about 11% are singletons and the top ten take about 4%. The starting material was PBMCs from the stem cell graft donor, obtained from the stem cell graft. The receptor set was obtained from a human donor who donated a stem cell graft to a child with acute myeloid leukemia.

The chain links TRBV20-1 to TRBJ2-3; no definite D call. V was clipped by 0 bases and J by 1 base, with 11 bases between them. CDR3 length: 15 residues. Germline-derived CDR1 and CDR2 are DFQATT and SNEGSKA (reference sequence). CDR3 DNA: TGCAGTGCTAGAGAGTTTAGTCACGGCACAGATACGCAGTATTTT. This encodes CSAREFSHGTDTQYF.

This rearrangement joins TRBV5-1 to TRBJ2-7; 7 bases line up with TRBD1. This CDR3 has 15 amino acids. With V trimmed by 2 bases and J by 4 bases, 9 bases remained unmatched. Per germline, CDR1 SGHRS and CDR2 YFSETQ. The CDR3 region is CASSLSTGVSYEQYF. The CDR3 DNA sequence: TGCGCCAGCAGCTTATCAACAGGGGTTAGTTACGAGCAGTACTTC.

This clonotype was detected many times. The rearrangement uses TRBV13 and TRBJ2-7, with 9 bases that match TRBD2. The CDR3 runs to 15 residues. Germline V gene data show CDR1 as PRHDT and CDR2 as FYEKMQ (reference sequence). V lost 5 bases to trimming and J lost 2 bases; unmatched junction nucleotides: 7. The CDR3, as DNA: TGTGCCAGCAGCGCGAGCGGGAGGTTGGCCTACGAGCAGTACTTC. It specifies CASSASGRLAYEQYF. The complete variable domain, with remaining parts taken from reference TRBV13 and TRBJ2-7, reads AAGVIQSPRHLIKEKRETATLKCYPIPRHDTVYWYQQGPGQDPQFLISFYEKMQSDKGSIPDRFSAQQFSDYHSELNMSSLELGDSALYFCASSASGRLAYEQYFGPGTRLTVT.

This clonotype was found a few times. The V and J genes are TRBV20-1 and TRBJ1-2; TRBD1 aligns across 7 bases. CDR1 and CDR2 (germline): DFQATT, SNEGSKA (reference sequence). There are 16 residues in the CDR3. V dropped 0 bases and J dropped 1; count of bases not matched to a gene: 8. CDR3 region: CSARDLRTGGNYGYTF. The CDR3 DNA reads TGCAGTGCTAGAGATCTAAGGACAGGTGGTAACTATGGCTACACCTTC.

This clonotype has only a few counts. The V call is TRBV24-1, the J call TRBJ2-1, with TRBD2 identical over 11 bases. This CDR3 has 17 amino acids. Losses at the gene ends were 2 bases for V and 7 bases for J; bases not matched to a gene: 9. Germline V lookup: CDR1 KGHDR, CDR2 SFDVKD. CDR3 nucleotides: TGTGCCACCAGTGATTCACTAGCGGGAGATGTGATTAATGAGCAGTTCTTC. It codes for CATSDSLAGDVINEQFF.

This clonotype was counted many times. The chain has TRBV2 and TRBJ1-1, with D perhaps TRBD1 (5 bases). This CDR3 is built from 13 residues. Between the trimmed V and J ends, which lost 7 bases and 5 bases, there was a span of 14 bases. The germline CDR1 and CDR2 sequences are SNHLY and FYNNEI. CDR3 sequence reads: CASKEGRGTEAFF. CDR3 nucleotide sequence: TGTGCCAGCAAGGAGGGTAGGGGAACTGAAGCTTTCTTT.

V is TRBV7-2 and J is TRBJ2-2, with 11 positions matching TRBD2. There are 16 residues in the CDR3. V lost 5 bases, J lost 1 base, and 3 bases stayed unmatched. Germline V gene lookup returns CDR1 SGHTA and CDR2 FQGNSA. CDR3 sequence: CASSRGLAVNTGELFF. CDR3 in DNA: TGTGCCAGCAGCCGGGGACTAGCGGTGAACACCGGGGAGCTGTTTTTT.

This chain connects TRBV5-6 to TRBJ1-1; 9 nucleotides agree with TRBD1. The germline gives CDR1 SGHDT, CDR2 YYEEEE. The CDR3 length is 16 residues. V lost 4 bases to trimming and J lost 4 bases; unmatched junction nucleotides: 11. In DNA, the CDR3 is TGTGCCAGCAGCGGGGGGACAGGGTTTGTTAGCACTGAAGCTTTCTTT. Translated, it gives CASSGGTGFVSTEAFF.

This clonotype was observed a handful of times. CDR3 DNA sequence: TGTGCCATCAGCGGGACAGGGGACTATGGCTACACCTTC. Protein product: CAISGTGDYGYTF. The chain combines TRBV10-3 with TRBJ1-2, with TRBD1 matching over 10 bases. The CDR3 is 13 amino acids. V lost 6 bases and J lost 3; bases outside the gene matches: 1. The germline V gene has CDR1 ENHRY and CDR2 SYGVKD.

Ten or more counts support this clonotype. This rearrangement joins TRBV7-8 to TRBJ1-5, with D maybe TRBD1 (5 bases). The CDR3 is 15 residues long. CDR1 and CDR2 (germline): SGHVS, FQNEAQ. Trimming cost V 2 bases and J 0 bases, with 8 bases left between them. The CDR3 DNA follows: TGTGCCAGCAGCTTATCAGGGCATAGCAATCAGCCCCAGCATTTT. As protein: CASSLSGHSNQPQHF.

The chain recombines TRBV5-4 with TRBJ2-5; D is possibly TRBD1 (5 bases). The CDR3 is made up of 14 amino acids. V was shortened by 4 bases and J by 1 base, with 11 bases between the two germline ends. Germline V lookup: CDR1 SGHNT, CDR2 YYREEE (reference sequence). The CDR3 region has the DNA TGTGCCAGCAGCCCGCCAGACAGCCAAGAGACCCAGTACTTC. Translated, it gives CASSPPDSQETQYF.

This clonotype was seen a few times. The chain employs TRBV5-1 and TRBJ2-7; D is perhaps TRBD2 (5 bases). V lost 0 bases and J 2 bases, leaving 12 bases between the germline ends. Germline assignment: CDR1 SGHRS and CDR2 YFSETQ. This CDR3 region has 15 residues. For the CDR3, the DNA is TGCGCCAGCAGCTTGGCGGCTAGCTTCGCCTACGAGCAGTACTTC. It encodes CASSLAASFAYEQYF.

The CDR3 DNA follows: TGTGCCAGCACGGGTCCCAATCAGCCCCAGCATTTT. The encoded protein is CASTGPNQPQHF. The chain carries TRBV12-3 or TRBV12-4 and TRBJ1-5; D is uncertain. The CDR3 consists of 12 residues. V lost 7 bases, J lost 3 bases, and 7 bases lay in between.

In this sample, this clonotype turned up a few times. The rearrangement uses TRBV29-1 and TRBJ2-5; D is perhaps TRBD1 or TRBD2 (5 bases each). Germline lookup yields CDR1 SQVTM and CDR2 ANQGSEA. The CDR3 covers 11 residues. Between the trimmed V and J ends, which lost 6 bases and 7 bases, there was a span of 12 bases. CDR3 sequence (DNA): TGCAGCGTATCACCTGGGGGGACCCAGTACTTC. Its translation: CSVSPGGTQYF.

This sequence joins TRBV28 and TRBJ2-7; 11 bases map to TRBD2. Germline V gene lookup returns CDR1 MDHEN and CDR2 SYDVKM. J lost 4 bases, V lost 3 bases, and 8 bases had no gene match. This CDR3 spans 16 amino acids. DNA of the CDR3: TGTGCCAGCAGTTTTATAACTAGCGGGAGCTCGTACGAGCAGTACTTC. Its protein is CASSFITSGSSYEQYF. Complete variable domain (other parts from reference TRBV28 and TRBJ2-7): DVKVTQSSRYLVKRTGEKVFLECVQDMDHENMFWYRQDPGLGLRLIYFSYDVKMKEKGDIPEGYSVSREKKERFSLILESASTNQTSMYLCASSFITSGSSYEQYFGPGTRLTVT.

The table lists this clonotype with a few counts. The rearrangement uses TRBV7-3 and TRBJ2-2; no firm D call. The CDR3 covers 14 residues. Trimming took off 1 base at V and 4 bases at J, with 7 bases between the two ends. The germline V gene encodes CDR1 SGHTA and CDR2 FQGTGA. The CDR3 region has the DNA TGTGCCAGCAGCTTAAGCCACCCCACCGGGGAGCTGTTTTTT. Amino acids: CASSLSHPTGELFF.

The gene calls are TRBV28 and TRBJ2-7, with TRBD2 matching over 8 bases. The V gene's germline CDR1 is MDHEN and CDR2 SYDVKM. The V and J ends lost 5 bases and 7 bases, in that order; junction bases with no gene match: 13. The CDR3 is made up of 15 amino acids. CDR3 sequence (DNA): TGTGCCAGCAGTCCTGGGGACCGAGCGGGAGTTGAGCAGTACTTC. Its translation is CASSPGDRAGVEQYF.

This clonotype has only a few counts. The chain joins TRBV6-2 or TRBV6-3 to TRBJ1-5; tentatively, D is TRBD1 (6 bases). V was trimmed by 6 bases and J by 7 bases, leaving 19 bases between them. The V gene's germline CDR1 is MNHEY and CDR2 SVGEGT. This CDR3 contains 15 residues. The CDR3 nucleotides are TGTGCCAGCAGCCTTATTGGGGGCGAGGGGCAGCCCCAGCATTTT. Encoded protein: CASSLIGGEGQPQHF.

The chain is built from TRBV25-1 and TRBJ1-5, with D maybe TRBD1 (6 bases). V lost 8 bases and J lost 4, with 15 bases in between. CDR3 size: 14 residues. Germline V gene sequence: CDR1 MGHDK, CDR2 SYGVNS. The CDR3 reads CASLGTLLNQPQHF. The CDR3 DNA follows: TGTGCCAGCTTAGGGACACTCCTAAATCAGCCCCAGCATTTT.

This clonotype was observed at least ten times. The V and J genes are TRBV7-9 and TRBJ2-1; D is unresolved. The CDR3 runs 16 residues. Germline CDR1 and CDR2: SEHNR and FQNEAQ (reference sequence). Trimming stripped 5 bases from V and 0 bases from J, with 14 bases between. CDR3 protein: CASSPPERPSYNEQFF. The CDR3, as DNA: TGTGCCAGCAGCCCCCCGGAGCGCCCCTCCTACAATGAGCAGTTCTTC.